One and the same sample provided the 29 T cell receptor beta chains below, sequenced in a study of shared clonotypes between healthy human individuals. Assay: immunoSEQ multiplex PCR; the TCRdb copy retains only in-frame clones and omits some. This repertoire shows roughly 700,000 clones, approximately 74% found once; its top ten account for more than 1.5%. Sample: memory CD4+ T cells sorted from blood. Subset denoted: CD45RA-negative fraction. The receptors come from a woman aged 30 to 39 in good health.

The rearrangement joins TRBV30 to TRBJ1-1; D is ambiguous. Germline V gene lookup returns CDR1 GTSNPN and CDR2 SVGIG (reference sequence). Between the trimmed V and J ends, which lost 3 bases and 3 bases, there was a span of 5 bases. This CDR3 has 11 amino acids. CDR3 bases: TGTGCCTGGAGCGCTTACACTGAAGCTTTCTTT. Translated, it gives CAWSAYTEAFF. The whole variable domain, filled in from reference TRBV30 and TRBJ1-1, reads SQTIHQWPATLVQPVGSPLSLECTVEGTSNPNLYWYRQAAGRGLQLLFYSVGIGQISSEVPQNLSASRPQDRQFILSSKKLLLSDSGFYLCAWSAYTEAFFGQGTRLTVV.

This clone has only one observation. This chain links TRBV19 with TRBJ2-7; D is possibly TRBD2 (5 bases). The germline V and J ends were trimmed by 0 bases and 0 bases, with 12 bases remaining between them. CDR3 length: 16 amino acids. CDR1 and CDR2 from the germline V gene are LNHDA and SQIVND (reference sequence). The CDR3 nucleotides read TGTGCCAGTAGTATAGATCGACGAGGGTTCTCCTACGAGCAGTACTTC. Its protein is CASSIDRRGFSYEQYF.

This chain joins TRBV7-9 and TRBJ1-1; the D is unclear. The CDR3 extends over 13 amino acids. V lost 5 bases to trimming and J lost 6 bases, with 13 bases between them. Per germline, CDR1 SEHNR and CDR2 FQNEAQ (reference sequence). CDR3 nucleotides: TGTGCCAGCAGCGAAGGAGCTGACGCTGAAGCTTTCTTT. Translating it yields CASSEGADAEAFF.

The gene calls are TRBV19 and TRBJ1-5; 10 bases are a match to TRBD1. The CDR3 has 19 amino acids. Germline V gene sequence: CDR1 LNHDA, CDR2 SQIVND (reference sequence). After removal of 2 bases from V and 7 bases from J, the junction contained 17 bases not matched to a gene. CDR3 in DNA: TGTGCCAGTAGTATAAGTGGACAGGGGGTTAGTTTCGAAGGACAGCCCCAGCATTTT. Its protein is CASSISGQGVSFEGQPQHF.

This chain links TRBV28 with TRBJ1-5; D unclear. Trimming pared 3 bases from V and 0 bases from J, leaving 12 bases between. This CDR3 is 16 amino acids long. CDR1 is MDHEN and CDR2 is SYDVKM in the germline V gene. The CDR3 nucleotides read TGTGCCAGCAGTTTGGTGTCCAGACATAGCAATCAGCCCCAGCATTTT. Its translation is CASSLVSRHSNQPQHF. The complete variable domain, with remaining parts taken from reference TRBV28 and TRBJ1-5, reads DVKVTQSSRYLVKRTGEKVFLECVQDMDHENMFWYRQDPGLGLRLIYFSYDVKMKEKGDIPEGYSVSREKKERFSLILESASTNQTSMYLCASSLVSRHSNQPQHFGDGTRLSIL.

The rearrangement joins TRBV6-6 to TRBJ1-1, with TRBD1 identical over 7 bases. The V and J ends lost 6 bases and 1 base, in that order; junction bases with no gene match: 11. The CDR3 loop spans 16 amino acids. Germline V gene sequence: CDR1 MNHNY, CDR2 SVGAGI (reference sequence). CDR3 residues: CASSPDRAWENTEAFF. The CDR3 region has the DNA TGTGCCAGCAGCCCAGACAGGGCTTGGGAGAACACTGAAGCTTTCTTT.

This chain joins TRBV10-1 and TRBJ2-5; no reliable D call. From germline, CDR1 is WNHNN and CDR2 SYGVQD (reference sequence). Between the trimmed V and J ends, which lost 5 bases and 2 bases, there was a span of 3 bases. The CDR3 runs to 11 residues. The CDR3 DNA reads TGCGCCAGCAGTAGACAAGAGACCCAGTACTTC. This codes for CASSRQETQYF.

This clone was recorded a few times. This sample also contains other DNA sequences that code for the same CDR3. The chain combines TRBV5-1 with TRBJ1-4; no clear D gene. Germline assignment: CDR1 SGHRS and CDR2 YFSETQ. This CDR3 has 14 residues. V was shortened by 7 bases and J by 0 bases, with 10 bases between the two germline ends. CDR3 nucleotides: TGCGCCAGCCGCCGTGAGGCAACTAATGAAAAACTGTTTTTT. Its protein product is CASRREATNEKLFF.

This clone came up a few times. V and J are TRBV7-7 and TRBJ2-3; D remains ambiguous. CDR1 SSHAT and CDR2 FNYEAQ come from the germline V gene (reference sequence). This CDR3 is built from 15 residues. Trimming took 5 bases from V and 1 from J, leaving 13 bases between them. The CDR3 region has the DNA TGTGCCAGCAGCCCTGCTCTGGCCGGCACAGATACGCAGTATTTT. Its protein is CASSPALAGTDTQYF. Using reference TRBV7-7 and TRBJ2-3 for the parts outside the CDR3, the full variable domain is GAGVSQSPRYKVTKRGQDVTLRCDPISSHATLYWYQQALGQGPEFLTYFNYEAQPDKSGLPSDRFSAERPEGSISTLTIQRTEQRDSAMYRCASSPALAGTDTQYFGPGTRLTVL.

The rearrangement joins TRBV15 to TRBJ2-7; TRBD1 aligns across 9 bases. Germline CDR1 reads LNHNV; CDR2 reads YYDKDF (reference sequence). Trimming at V came to 0 bases and at J to 1 base, leaving 4 bases not matched to a gene. This CDR3 has 16 residues. The CDR3 loop reads CATSRDLGQGSYEQYF. DNA for the CDR3: TGTGCCACCAGCAGAGATCTTGGACAGGGGTCCTACGAGCAGTACTTC.

The sample holds one count of this clone. The DNA for the CDR3 is TGTGCCAGAGAGGCCCTAGCGGGAGGCGGGACCGGGGAGCTGTTTTTT. It codes for CAREALAGGGTGELFF. V gene TRBV2 combines with J gene TRBJ2-2; 11 positions agree with TRBD2. This CDR3 comprises 16 residues. Unmatched junction bases numbered 11, after V lost 9 bases and J lost 5 bases. Germline assignment: CDR1 SNHLY and CDR2 FYNNEI.

This chain uses TRBV5-5 with TRBJ2-7; 9 bases match TRBD2. Germline trimming cut 4 bases from V and 5 bases from J; bases unmatched to any gene: 16. The CDR3 contains 17 residues. The germline CDR1 and CDR2 sequences are SGHKS and YYEKEE (reference sequence). This CDR3 is CASSPITKAGGRDEQYF. The CDR3 coding sequence is TGTGCCAGCAGCCCAATTACCAAAGCGGGAGGCCGGGACGAGCAGTACTTC.

The V gene is TRBV2, the J gene TRBJ2-7; maybe TRBD2 (5 bases). This CDR3 comprises 15 residues. The germline V gene encodes CDR1 SNHLY and CDR2 FYNNEI. Trimming shortened V by 6 bases and J by 7 bases, and 22 bases separated the two germline ends. CDR3 residues: CASSKTSGDRWEQYF. The DNA for the CDR3 is TGTGCCAGCAGCAAAACAAGCGGAGACCGGTGGGAGCAGTACTTC.

V usage is TRBV5-6 and J usage is TRBJ1-4; D uncertain. Per germline, CDR1 SGHDT and CDR2 YYEEEE. The CDR3 is made up of 15 amino acids. V was shortened by 3 bases and J by 1 base, with 10 bases between the two germline ends. CDR3 in DNA: TGTGCCAGCAGCTCCGTGCGGGGAACTAATGAAAAACTGTTTTTT. This gives the protein CASSSVRGTNEKLFF.

The CDR3 bases are TGTGCCAGCAGCTCCCCCAATGTTGTGACACCTAACTATGGCTACACCTTC. It codes for CASSSPNVVTPNYGYTF. J is TRBJ1-2 and V is TRBV7-2; no firm D call. The CDR3 runs to 17 residues. Trimming removed 4 bases at V and 0 bases at J, with 18 bases between. Germline V gene sequence: CDR1 SGHTA, CDR2 FQGNSA.

This clone was picked up a small number of times. This rearrangement joins TRBV5-1 to TRBJ1-1; TRBD1 is a possible D gene (5 bases). Germline V CDR1 and CDR2: SGHRS, YFSETQ. V was clipped by 4 bases and J by 3 bases, with 16 bases between them. The CDR3 loop spans 15 amino acids. CDR3 sequence: CASSPVLGEDTEAFF. CDR3 coding DNA: TGCGCCAGCAGCCCCGTTTTGGGGGAGGACACTGAAGCTTTCTTT.

A few counts support this clone. This same CDR3 is encoded by further DNA sequences in the sample. The chain recombines TRBV5-1 with TRBJ2-1; no clear D. The CDR3 sequence is 13 residues long. Germline V CDR1 and CDR2: SGHRS, YFSETQ. The ends were cut back, 0 bases at V and 6 bases at J, with 7 bases in the middle. The CDR3 region is CASSLVVPNEQFF. In DNA form, the CDR3 reads TGCGCCAGCAGCTTGGTAGTACCCAATGAGCAGTTCTTC.

This chain joins TRBV29-1 and TRBJ2-3, with D hard to call. V lost 3 bases, J lost 2 bases, and 9 bases lay in between. The CDR3 spans 13 residues. Per the germline V gene, CDR1 is SQVTM and CDR2 is ANQGSEA. CDR3 bases: TGCAGCGTTGACAGCGAAATCACAGATACGCAGTATTTT. Amino acid sequence: CSVDSEITDTQYF.

The rearrangement uses TRBV10-3 and TRBJ2-7; TRBD2 agrees at 14 bases. Germline CDR1 and CDR2: ENHRY and SYGVKD. CDR3 length equals 17 residues. V lost 6 bases, J lost 2 bases, and 9 bases stayed unmatched. The CDR3 loop reads CAISHDWTSGGTYEQYF. CDR3 in DNA: TGTGCCATCAGCCATGACTGGACTAGCGGGGGGACCTACGAGCAGTACTTC.

The genes are TRBV29-1 and TRBJ2-2, with 10 bases aligning to TRBD2. Trimming cost V 4 bases and J 4 bases; bases outside gene matches: 9. Germline CDR1 and CDR2: SQVTM and ANQGSEA. This CDR3 comprises 16 residues. The CDR3 region is CSVGRVAGGITGELFF. CDR3 sequence (DNA): TGCAGCGTTGGGCGGGTAGCGGGAGGCATCACCGGGGAGCTGTTTTTT.

The CDR3 coding sequence is TGTGCCAGCAGACACCACGACAGGGCCACTGAAGCTTTCTTT. It is translated as CASRHHDRATEAFF. V is TRBV6-5 and J is TRBJ1-1, with 7 bases that match TRBD1. The CDR3 spans 14 residues. Unmatched junction bases numbered 8, after V lost 6 bases and J lost 4 bases. Germline CDR1 MNHEY, CDR2 SVGAGI.

The chain carries TRBV7-9 and TRBJ1-1, with unresolved D. The CDR3 covers 12 residues. Germline V lookup: CDR1 SEHNR, CDR2 FQNEAQ (reference sequence). Trimming took 6 bases from V and 4 from J, leaving 9 bases between them. CDR3 nucleotides: TGTGCCAGCAGTTACTCGGCCACTGAAGCTTTCTTT. Its translation is CASSYSATEAFF.

This clone was counted between two and nine times. The chain joins TRBV4-1 to TRBJ1-1; D is ambiguous. With 0 bases removed from V and 1 base from J, the gap between germline ends came to 12 bases. There are 16 residues in the CDR3. Germline CDR1 and CDR2: MGHRA and YSYEKL. This chain's CDR3 is CASSQDRRFTNTEAFF. The CDR3 nucleotides are TGCGCCAGCAGCCAAGATCGTCGGTTTACGAACACTGAAGCTTTCTTT.

Only a few counts were recorded for this clone. The CDR3 DNA reads TGTGCCAGTAGGGGAGGACTAGCGGGAGCAGATACGCAGTATTTT. Amino acids: CASRGGLAGADTQYF. V is TRBV19 and J is TRBJ2-3; TRBD2 aligns across 13 bases. Germline CDR1 and CDR2: LNHDA and SQIVND (reference sequence). V dropped 6 bases and J dropped 4; count of bases not matched to a gene: 4. CDR3 length: 15 amino acids.

The chain has TRBV7-9 and TRBJ2-7, with D possibly TRBD1 on 6 matching bases. V dropped 6 bases and J dropped 5 bases, with 17 bases sitting between them. Looked up from germline, CDR1 is SEHNR and CDR2 is FQNEAQ (reference sequence). The CDR3 spans 14 residues. CDR3 sequence (DNA): TGTGCCAGCAGTTCGACGACTCAGGGGAACGAGCAGTACTTC. It encodes CASSSTTQGNEQYF. The whole variable domain, filled in from reference TRBV7-9 and TRBJ2-7, reads DTGVSQNPRHKITKRGQNVTFRCDPISEHNRLYWYRQTLGQGPEFLTYFQNEAQLEKSRLLSDRFSAERPKGSFSTLEIQRTEQGDSAMYLCASSSTTQGNEQYFGPGTRLTVT.

V usage is TRBV28 and J usage is TRBJ2-3; 9 bases map to TRBD2. The ends lost 6 bases at V and 0 bases at J; junction bases unmatched: 19. The CDR3 is 20 amino acids. Germline CDR1 MDHEN, CDR2 SYDVKM. CDR3 region: CASSSLNGLAGTQSTDTQYF. In nucleotides, the CDR3 is TGTGCCAGCAGCTCTCTGAATGGGCTAGCGGGAACTCAAAGCACAGATACGCAGTATTTT. The complete variable domain, with remaining parts taken from reference TRBV28 and TRBJ2-3, reads DVKVTQSSRYLVKRTGEKVFLECVQDMDHENMFWYRQDPGLGLRLIYFSYDVKMKEKGDIPEGYSVSREKKERFSLILESASTNQTSMYLCASSSLNGLAGTQSTDTQYFGPGTRLTVL.

A few counts support this clone. The chain uses TRBV11-2 and TRBJ2-7, with D hard to call. Deletions cut 5 bases from V and 5 bases from J, with 13 bases between. The germline V gene encodes CDR1 SGHAT and CDR2 FQNNGV. CDR3 length: 13 residues. The CDR3 DNA is TGTGCCAGCAGCCCTAGGCCGGTCCACGAGCAGTACTTC. It is translated as CASSPRPVHEQYF. Filled out from reference TRBV11-2 and TRBJ2-7, the complete variable domain reads EAGVAQSPRYKIIEKRQSVAFWCNPISGHATLYWYQQILGQGPKLLIQFQNNGVVDDSQLPKDRFSAERLKGVDSTLKIQPAKLEDSAVYLCASSPRPVHEQYFGPGTRLTVT.

This chain links TRBV27 with TRBJ1-1, with TRBD1 identical over 7 bases. The CDR3 has 14 amino acids. Trimming cost V 6 bases and J 3 bases; bases outside gene matches: 7. The germline V gene encodes CDR1 MNHEY and CDR2 SMNVEV (reference sequence). CDR3 nucleotides: TGTGCCAGCAGCCGACAGGGACCCTACACTGAAGCTTTCTTT. Translated, it gives CASSRQGPYTEAFF.

In DNA, the CDR3 is TGTGCCAGTAGCAAAAGAGGGACTAGCGGGAGCCTCCTGTCCTACGAGCAGTACTTC. It translates to CASSKRGTSGSLLSYEQYF. This rearrangement joins TRBV19 to TRBJ2-7, with TRBD2 matching 14 bases. V shed 6 bases, J shed 1 base, and the junction held 14 bases outside the gene matches. This CDR3 comprises 19 residues. The germline CDR1 and CDR2 sequences are LNHDA and SQIVND (reference sequence).